The source of this T cell receptor beta chain is a study of T cells in Graves' hyperthyroidism and ophthalmopathy. Regarding the study as a whole: Most thyroid clonotypes that were expanded above 0.001 also turned up in blood.

CDR3 length: 12 residues. V shed 3 bases and J shed 6 bases, with 8 bases lying between them. The V gene's germline CDR1 is MNHEY and CDR2 SVGEGT. This clonotype has a handful of counts. Its matching antigen is unknown. Exclusion of a patient resulted from uncontrolled infection, other autoimmune disease, pregnancy or lactation. About 10 ml of fresh peripheral blood supplied the PBMCs. The TCR beta CDR3 regions underwent amplification using RNA transcripts as the source. First-round RT-PCR of the TCR CDR3 relied on the HTBI primer set. TCRdb called the multiplex PCR reads again in MiXCR, with one record for every CDR3 protein. The sample yields 350,000 or so distinct CDR3 sequences, around a sixth seen once.

Sequences were obtained from blood. The chain joins TRBV6-2 or TRBV6-3 to TRBJ1-1; possible D gene TRBD1, 6 bases. This sequence was found in a woman between 50 and 59 years old with Graves' hyperthyroidism. Here the CDR3 DNA reads TGTGCCAGCAGTTATCGACAGGCTGAAGCTTTCTTT. It encodes CASSYRQAEAFF.